One sample yielded the 24 T cell receptor beta chains listed below, sequenced in a study of shared clonotypes between healthy human individuals. Sequencing used immunoSEQ multiplex PCR; TCRdb keeps in-frame clones, though not all of them. The profile covers about 680,000 clones, with roughly 73% appearing a single time and more than 1.5% taken by the ten largest. Sequencing input: memory CD4+ T cells sorted from blood. The subset is: CD45RA-negative fraction. Every receptor here comes from a woman in her 30s in good health.

This clone was observed a single time. CDR3 nucleotides: TGTGCCATCACCGGCCTTACGAGGGTCGACGAGCAGTACTTC. This translates into CAITGLTRVDEQYF. This sequence joins TRBV10-3 and TRBJ2-7; maybe TRBD2 (5 bases). V was pared by 7 bases and J by 5 bases, with 18 bases between. Germline CDR1 is ENHRY and CDR2 is SYGVKD. The CDR3 covers 14 residues.

The chain couples TRBV4-1 to TRBJ2-1; D gene unclear. This CDR3 comprises 15 residues. V lost 0 bases to trimming and J lost 12 bases, with 18 bases between them. Germline CDR1 is MGHRA and CDR2 is YSYEKL. This CDR3 is CASSQEAFPAKGQFF. The CDR3 DNA reads as TGCGCCAGCAGCCAAGAAGCTTTTCCAGCAAAGGGGCAGTTCTTC.

The chain has TRBV10-3 and TRBJ2-5, with TRBD2 identical over 9 bases. With V trimmed by 4 bases and J by 5 bases, 5 bases remained unmatched. The CDR3 loop spans 14 amino acids. Looked up from germline, CDR1 is ENHRY and CDR2 is SYGVKD. CDR3 protein: CAISVLAGRETQYF. As DNA, the CDR3 is TGTGCCATCAGTGTCCTAGCGGGAAGGGAGACCCAGTACTTC.

The rearrangement links TRBV19 to TRBJ1-5; D is perhaps TRBD1 (5 bases). The CDR3 sequence is 14 residues long. Between the trimmed V and J ends, which lost 3 bases and 6 bases, there was a span of 12 bases. Germline V gives CDR1 LNHDA, CDR2 SQIVND (reference sequence). Here the CDR3 DNA reads TGTGCCAGTAGTATCGCCTGGGGGGGTCAGCCCCAGCATTTT. Protein: CASSIAWGGQPQHF.

The rearrangement joins TRBV10-3 to TRBJ2-2; a possible D gene is TRBD1 (6 bases). Germline assignment: CDR1 ENHRY and CDR2 SYGVKD. Between the trimmed V and J ends, which lost 8 bases and 0 bases, there was a span of 10 bases. CDR3 length: 14 amino acids. CDR3 protein: CAISGQTNTGELFF. CDR3 DNA sequence: TGTGCCATCTCCGGACAGACGAACACCGGGGAGCTGTTTTTT.

CDR3 sequence (DNA): TGTGCCAGCCAGAGCCCCCGCGGACGGACCACGGCTTACAATGAGCAGTTCTTC. Translation gives CASQSPRGRTTAYNEQFF. The V and J genes are TRBV18 and TRBJ2-1; no reliable D call. Germline CDR1 and CDR2: KGHSH and LQKENI. CDR3 length equals 18 residues. Trimming took off 8 bases at V and 4 bases at J, with 27 bases between the two ends.

This chain joins TRBV15 and TRBJ1-1; 11 bases align to TRBD1. The V segment lost 0 bases and the J segment 5 bases; nucleotides outside the gene matches: 2. Germline V gene sequence: CDR1 LNHNV, CDR2 YYDKDF (reference sequence). The CDR3 contains 15 residues. In nucleotides, the CDR3 is TGTGCCACCAGCAGAGATCGGGACAGGGGGACTGAAGCTTTCTTT. Translation gives CATSRDRDRGTEAFF.

The V gene is TRBV30, the J gene TRBJ2-7, with D unclear. The CDR3 is 15 residues long. CDR1 and CDR2 from the germline V gene are GTSNPN and SVGIG (reference sequence). V lost 2 bases and J 0 bases, leaving 14 bases between the germline ends. The CDR3 coding sequence is TGTGCCTGGAGTTTATTGGGTTCGGGCTCCTACGAGCAGTACTTC. Amino acid sequence: CAWSLLGSGSYEQYF.

This clone was recorded once. The V gene is TRBV27, the J gene TRBJ1-4; 7 bases map to TRBD1. Germline-derived CDR1 and CDR2 are MNHEY and SMNVEV (reference sequence). The V and J ends lost 5 bases and 8 bases, in that order; junction bases with no gene match: 8. CDR3 length equals 14 residues. For the CDR3, the DNA is TGTGCCAGCAGTCCTATACAGGGGAGGGAAAAACTGTTTTTT. Translating gives CASSPIQGREKLFF.

V usage is TRBV4-1 and J usage is TRBJ2-7; TRBD2 might be the D (6 bases). The CDR3 sequence is 18 residues long. Germline V gene sequence: CDR1 MGHRA, CDR2 YSYEKL. With 0 bases removed from V and 1 base from J, the gap between germline ends came to 19 bases. The CDR3: CASSQDLRRGRASYEQYF. The CDR3 region has the DNA TGCGCCAGCAGCCAAGATCTTCGGAGGGGCAGGGCTTCCTACGAGCAGTACTTC.

The chain links TRBV19 to TRBJ1-1, with D perhaps matching TRBD1 (5 bases). V dropped 8 bases and J dropped 4 bases, with 14 bases sitting between them. The CDR3 spans 13 residues. Germline CDR1 LNHDA, CDR2 SQIVND (reference sequence). CDR3 protein: CASARAPGTEAFF. The CDR3 nucleotides are TGTGCCAGTGCCAGGGCCCCCGGCACTGAAGCTTTCTTT.

This clone showed up just a few times. J is TRBJ2-1 and V is TRBV6-5; D remains unclear. Germline CDR1 is MNHEY and CDR2 is SVGAGI. V shed 5 bases and J shed 5 bases, with 7 bases lying between them. The CDR3 is made up of 12 amino acids. The CDR3 nucleotides read TGTGCCAGCAGTACGACTCACAATGAGCAGTTCTTC. Protein sequence: CASSTTHNEQFF.

This chain links TRBV5-8 with TRBJ2-7; no definite D call. The germline gives CDR1 SGHTS, CDR2 YDEGEE. The CDR3 spans 12 residues. V lost 1 base, J lost 5 bases, and 7 bases lay in between. The CDR3 nucleotides are TGTGCCAGCAGCTTGTCATCCCACGAGCAGTACTTC. The encoded protein is CASSLSSHEQYF. The variable domain in full, completed from reference TRBV5-8 and TRBJ2-7, reads EAGVTQSPTHLIKTRGQQATLRCSPISGHTSVYWYQQALGLGLQFLLWYDEGEERNRGNFPPRFSGRQFPNYSSELNVNALELEDSALYLCASSLSSHEQYFGPGTRLTVT.

The V gene is TRBV11-3, the J gene TRBJ2-2, with TRBD1 as a possible D gene (7 bases). CDR3 size: 16 residues. The germline CDR1 and CDR2 sequences are SGHNT and YENEEA. Trimming removed 5 bases at V and 3 bases at J, with 16 bases between. In nucleotides, the CDR3 is TGTGCCAGCAGCCGAGGGATCAGGGGGGACACCGGGGAGCTGTTTTTT. Its protein is CASSRGIRGDTGELFF. Complete variable domain (other parts from reference TRBV11-3 and TRBJ2-2): EAGVVQSPRYKIIEKKQPVAFWCNPISGHNTLYWYLQNLGQGPELLIRYENEEAVDDSQLPKDRFSAERLKGVDSTLKIQPAELGDSAVYLCASSRGIRGDTGELFFGEGSRLTVL.

The chain joins TRBV7-9 to TRBJ2-5; D uncertain. The CDR3 is made up of 14 amino acids. V lost 5 bases and J 2 bases, leaving 12 bases between the germline ends. Germline CDR1 reads SEHNR; CDR2 reads FQNEAQ (reference sequence). CDR3 nucleotide sequence: TGTGCCAGCAGCCCAAGGGCTGTACAAGAGACCCAGTACTTC. It encodes CASSPRAVQETQYF.

CDR3 protein: CASSQGRGTQYF. The CDR3 DNA reads as TGTGCCAGCAGTCAGGGGCGGGGTACGCAGTATTTT. J is TRBJ2-3 and V is TRBV27; either TRBD1 or TRBD2 may supply D (6 bases each). The CDR3 consists of 12 residues. V was cut by 5 bases and J by 8 bases, with 11 bases left in between. CDR1 and CDR2 (germline): MNHEY, SMNVEV (reference sequence).

This clone appeared once. The gene calls are TRBV6-5 and TRBJ2-1; D call uncertain. Trimming took 8 bases from V and 0 from J, leaving 11 bases between them. The CDR3 covers 14 residues. CDR1 and CDR2 from the germline V gene are MNHEY and SVGAGI. The DNA of the CDR3 is TGTGCCAGCTCTGTCAGGAGCTCCTACAATGAGCAGTTCTTC. It translates to CASSVRSSYNEQFF.

This clone appeared many times. The chain employs TRBV5-4 and TRBJ2-7, with no clear D. Germline lookup yields CDR1 SGHNT and CDR2 YYREEE (reference sequence). The CDR3 length is 10 residues. V was trimmed by 1 base and J by 7 bases, leaving 3 bases between them. The CDR3 loop is CASSLREQYF. As DNA, the CDR3 is TGTGCCAGCAGCTTGAGGGAGCAGTACTTC.

This clone came up a few times. The V and J genes are TRBV30 and TRBJ1-4; a weak D match, TRBD1 (5 bases). This CDR3 is 12 amino acids long. The V gene lost 7 bases and the J gene lost 12 bases, with 18 bases spanning the gap. The germline CDR1 and CDR2 sequences are GTSNPN and SVGIG (reference sequence). CDR3 region: CASGRHGPELFF. The CDR3 nucleotides read TGTGCCTCAGGGAGACACGGGCCTGAACTGTTTTTT. The complete variable domain, with remaining parts taken from reference TRBV30 and TRBJ1-4, reads SQTIHQWPATLVQPVGSPLSLECTVEGTSNPNLYWYRQAAGRGLQLLFYSVGIGQISSEVPQNLSASRPQDRQFILSSKKLLLSDSGFYLCASGRHGPELFFGSGTQLSVL.

The J gene is TRBJ1-5, the V gene TRBV6-5, with D possibly matching TRBD1 (6 bases). The CDR3 extends over 14 amino acids. V gave up 6 bases and J gave up 4 bases, with 13 bases separating them. In germline, CDR1 is MNHEY, CDR2 SVGAGI. The CDR3: CASSLGTLNQPQHF. The CDR3 DNA follows: TGTGCCAGCAGCCTCGGGACACTAAATCAGCCCCAGCATTTT.

A word on this clone: Distinct nucleotide sequences in the sample also encode this CDR3. This chain uses TRBV5-8 with TRBJ2-1; 7 nucleotides match TRBD2. The V segment lost 0 bases and the J segment 3 bases; nucleotides outside the gene matches: 3. From germline, CDR1 is SGHTS and CDR2 YDEGEE. The CDR3 length is 15 residues. The DNA for the CDR3 is TGTGCCAGCAGCTTGGGCGGGAGAAGCTACAATGAGCAGTTCTTC. Encoded protein: CASSLGGRSYNEQFF.

The rearrangement joins TRBV21-1 to TRBJ1-5; the table gives TRBD1 as D, unverified against the DNA. TRBV21-1 is noted as a pseudogene. The CDR3 consists of 18 residues. In DNA form, the CDR3 reads TGTGCCAGCAGCTGTCGTGGGACAGGGAAGTGCGGCAATCAGCCCCAGCATTTT. Protein sequence: CASSCRGTGKCGNQPQHF.

This clone was seen a handful of times. V usage is TRBV15 and J usage is TRBJ2-7; 8 nucleotides agree with TRBD1. The length of the CDR3 is 16 residues. Germline lookup yields CDR1 LNHNV and CDR2 YYDKDF (reference sequence). After removal of 0 bases from V and 2 bases from J, the junction contained 6 bases not matched to a gene. This chain's CDR3 is CATSRDRTGRPYEQYF. DNA of the CDR3: TGTGCCACCAGCAGAGACCGGACAGGGAGGCCCTACGAGCAGTACTTC.

About this clone: A read error may be the cause here, since a much bigger clone is one base away. Additional DNA sequences in this sample encode the identical CDR3. This chain uses TRBV28 with TRBJ2-3; no definite D call. The germline gives CDR1 MDHEN, CDR2 SYDVKM. CDR3 length: 11 residues. The V gene lost 6 bases and the J gene lost 2 bases, with 3 bases spanning the gap. The chain's CDR3 is CASRSTDTQYF. CDR3 DNA: TGTGCCAGCAGGTCCACAGATACGCAGTATTTT.